This T cell receptor beta chain was sequenced in a study of blood T cell repertoires in COVID-19 (dated by TCRdb to about 2020). With regard to the full study: Samples covering the acute and convalescent phases of COVID-19 were provided by collaborators in the United States, Italy and Spain. The repertoires were released in a freely available public database intended as a resource for research on the immune response to SARS-CoV-2. Nearly every sample came with metadata listing a de-identified subject ID, COVID-19 status, age in years and sex. The samples were drawn from the first 160 participants of the ongoing ImmuneRACE study and from 1,254 subjects provided by 6 global collaborators. Where available, HLA class I and class II types were obtained from metadata supplied by the sample provider rather than from assay-based typing. The material from the prospective study consisted of cDNA or gDNA derived from T cells, B-cell-depleted T cells, or PBMCs. Deeply sampled blood TCRbeta repertoires from subjects exposed to, actively infected with, or recovered from COVID-19 were included in the dataset.

CDR3 length: 14 amino acids, cysteine to phenylalanine. Only the CDR3 part of the read is kept: 42 bases, read in frame from the first base. The germline V gene (reference sequence) gives CDR1 as LNHDA and CDR2 as SQIVND. Cut back by 2 bases and 9 bases, the V and J ends lie 11 bases apart. Comment on this clone: Its antigen is unknown. It has no much larger one-base neighbor in the sample; base qualities were not kept.

TCRbeta CDR3 regions were amplified from genomic DNA using the immunoSEQ Assay, a bias-controlled multiplex PCR. Per the authors' processing: Within the assay, amplification of reference gene primers was used to estimate how many nucleated cells each sample contained. To quantify the absolute abundance of each unique TCRbeta CDR3 rearrangement, sequence reads were collapsed and filtered. For each sample, productive Simpson clonality was calculated by taking the square root of Simpson's diversity index across productive rearrangements. This is the immuneACCESS table as TCRdb keeps it, with only in-frame sequences that have V and J called. A part of the clones is gone; compared with another copy, unresolved V genes explain less than half, and the rest is unexplained. The V and J calls and clone size are taken from that table; D and trimming were inferred from the DNA. A total of under 150,000 clones appear in this sample, 85% to 90% of them only once. The top ten clonotypes cover roughly a tenth of the sample.

Each collaborating institution followed its own protocols to collect whole blood in K2EDTA tubes. For TCRbeta analysis, collaborator samples were shipped as frozen whole blood, as isolated PBMCs, or as DNA extracted from either sample type. Results the study describes overall, beyond this receptor: How much clinical and demographic metadata was included differed by source and by participant, and the metadata was provided uncurated.

The TCR originated in a man aged 50 to 60 with active or convalescent COVID-19. The sequenced sample was peripheral blood. The chain is assembled from TRBV19 and TRBJ1-6; D gene: possibly TRBD1, on 6 matching bases. The CDR3 protein sequence reads: CASSIKGVGSPLHF. The nucleotide sequence reads as follows: TGTGCCAGTAGTATAAAGGGGGTTGGTTCACCCCTCCACTTT.